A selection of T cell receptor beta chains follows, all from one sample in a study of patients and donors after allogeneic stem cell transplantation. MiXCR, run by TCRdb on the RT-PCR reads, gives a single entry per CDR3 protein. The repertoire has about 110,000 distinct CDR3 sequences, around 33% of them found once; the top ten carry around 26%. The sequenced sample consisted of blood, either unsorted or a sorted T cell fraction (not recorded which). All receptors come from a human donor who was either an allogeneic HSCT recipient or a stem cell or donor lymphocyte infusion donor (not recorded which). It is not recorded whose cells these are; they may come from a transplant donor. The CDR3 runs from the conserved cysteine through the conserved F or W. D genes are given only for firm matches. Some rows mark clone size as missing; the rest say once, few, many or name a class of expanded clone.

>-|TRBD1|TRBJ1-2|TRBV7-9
TGTGCCAGCAGCCTCCAAGGGGGCAACTATGGCTACACCTTC
CASSLQGGNYGYTF
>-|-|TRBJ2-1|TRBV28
TGTGCCAGCAGCCCCCAACAGTACAATGAGCAGTTCTTC
CASSPQQYNEQFF
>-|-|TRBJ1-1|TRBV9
TGTGCCAGCAGCGTAAATTCAGTGAACACTGAAGCTTTCTTT
CASSVNSVNTEAFF
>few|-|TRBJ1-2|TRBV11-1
TGTGCCAGCAGCGAACTTCAGGGGAACTATGGCTACACCTTC
CASSELQGNYGYTF
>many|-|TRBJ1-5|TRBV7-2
TGTGCCAGCAGCTTAGGGGGGGCGCGAGGTCAGCCCCAGCATTTT
CASSLGGARGQPQHF
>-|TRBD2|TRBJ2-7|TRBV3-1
TGTGCCACCTCCCGGGGGGGCGAGCAGTACTTC
CATSRGGEQYF
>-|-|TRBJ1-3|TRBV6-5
TGTGCCAGCAGTTACTCCCCGGGGCGCGGAAACACCATATATTTT
CASSYSPGRGNTIYF
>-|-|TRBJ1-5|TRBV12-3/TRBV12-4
TGTGCCAGCAGTTTAGGCCCGCAGGGGAGACAGCCCCAGCATTTT
CASSLGPQGRQPQHF
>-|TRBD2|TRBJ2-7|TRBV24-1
TGTGCCACTCTAGCGGGAGGCTGGTACGAGCAGTACTTC
CATLAGGWYEQYF
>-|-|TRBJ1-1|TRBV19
TGTGCCAGTAGTATAATGGGGGCTGAAGCTTTCTTT
CASSIMGAEAFF
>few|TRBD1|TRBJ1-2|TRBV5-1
TGCGCCAGCAGCCCCAGACAGGGTAGCTTTGGCTACACCTTC
CASSPRQGSFGYTF
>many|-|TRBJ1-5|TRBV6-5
TGTGCCAGCAGTGCCGACGGGAGCAATCAGCCCCAGCATTTT
CASSADGSNQPQHF
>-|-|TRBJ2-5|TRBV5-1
TGCGCCAGCAGCTTTTGGTCTGAGCGTCAAGAGACCCAGTACTTC
CASSFWSERQETQYF
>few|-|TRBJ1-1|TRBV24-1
TGTGCCACCATCCCCCCGCAGGGGCCGGGAGAGGGCACTGAAGCTTTCTTT
CATIPPQGPGEGTEAFF
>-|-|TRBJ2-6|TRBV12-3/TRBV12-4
TGTGCCAGCTGGACAGCTGGGGCCAACGTCCTGACTTTC
CASWTAGANVLTF
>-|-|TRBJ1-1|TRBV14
TGTGCCAGCAGCTTAACTCGGGGTACGAACACTGAAGCTTTCTTT
CASSLTRGTNTEAFF
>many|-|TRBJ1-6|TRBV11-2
TGTGCCAGCAGCTTTGGGAGGGGATCACCCCTCCACTTT
CASSFGRGSPLHF
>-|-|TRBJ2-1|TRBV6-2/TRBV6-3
TGTGCCAGCAGTTACGGGGGAGCGTACAATGAGCAGTTCTTC
CASSYGGAYNEQFF
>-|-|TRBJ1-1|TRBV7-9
TGTGCCAGCAGCTTCGCACAGGTCACTGAAGCTTTCTTT
CASSFAQVTEAFF
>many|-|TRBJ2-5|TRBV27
TGTGCCAGCAGTTTAAGGGGATCCCAAGAGACCCAGTACTTC
CASSLRGSQETQYF
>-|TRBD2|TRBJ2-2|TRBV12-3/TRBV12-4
TGTGCCAGCAGTCGGACTAGCGGGAGAGGTACCGGGGAGCTGTTTTTT
CASSRTSGRGTGELFF
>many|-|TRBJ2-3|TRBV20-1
TGCAGTGCTAGCTATCGCCCCCGCGATACGCAGTATTTT
CSASYRPRDTQYF
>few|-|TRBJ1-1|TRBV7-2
TGTGCCAGCAGCTTAATTCAGAGAAACACTGAAGCTTTCTTT
CASSLIQRNTEAFF
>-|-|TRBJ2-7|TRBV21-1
TGTGCCAGCTGGGACAGGGGAATTTACGAGCAGTACTTC
CASWDRGIYEQYF
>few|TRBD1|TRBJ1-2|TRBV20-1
TGCAGTGCTCCCGGACAGGGGCCCTATGGCTACACCTTC
CSAPGQGPYGYTF
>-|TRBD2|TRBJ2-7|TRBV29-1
TGCAGCGTGGCCCCCGGGACTAGTATGTACGAGCAGTACTTC
CSVAPGTSMYEQYF
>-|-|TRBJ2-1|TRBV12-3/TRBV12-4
TGTGCCAGCAGTTTCGTATCCCACGGGTACCAAGGCTCCTACAATGAGCAGTTCTTC
CASSFVSHGYQGSYNEQFF
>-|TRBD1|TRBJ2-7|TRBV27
TGTGCCAGCAGCAGGGACAGGGGCTCCTACGAGCAGTACTTC
CASSRDRGSYEQYF
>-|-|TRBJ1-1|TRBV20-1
TGCAGTGCCCACGTAGGAGGGGTGAACACTGAAGCTTTCTTT
CSAHVGGVNTEAFF
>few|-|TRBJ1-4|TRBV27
TGTGCCAGCAGTTCGTCAGGGAAGGGTAATGAAAAACTGTTTTTT
CASSSSGKGNEKLFF
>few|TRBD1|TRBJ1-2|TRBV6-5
TGTGCCAGCAGTTACTCGAGAAGGGGGCGAGCCGAAGGTCGTGGCTACACCTTC
CASSYSRRGRAEGRGYTF
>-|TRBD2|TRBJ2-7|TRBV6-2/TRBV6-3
TGTGCCAGCACTAGCGGGACCTACGAGCAGTACTTC
CASTSGTYEQYF
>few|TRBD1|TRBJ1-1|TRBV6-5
TGTGCCAGCAGCTACCGGGACGGGACAGGGAACACTGAAGCTTTCTTT
CASSYRDGTGNTEAFF
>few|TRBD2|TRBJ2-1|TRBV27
TGTGCCAGCAGTCATTGGACGGGGGTAGCGGGAGGGGAGCAGTTCTTC
CASSHWTGVAGGEQFF
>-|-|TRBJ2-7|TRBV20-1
TGCAGTGCTACGGGACTCTCCTCCTACGAGCAGTACTTC
CSATGLSSYEQYF
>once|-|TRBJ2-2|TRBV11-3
TGTGCCAGCAGCTTCGTGGCAGGGAACACCGGGGAGCTGTTTTTT
CASSFVAGNTGELFF
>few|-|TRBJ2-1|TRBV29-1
TGCAGCGTTCCCAGGTACAATGAGCAGTTCTTC
CSVPRYNEQFF
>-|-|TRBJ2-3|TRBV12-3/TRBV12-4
TGTGCCAGCGGTAGGGGGGATACGCAGTATTTT
CASGRGDTQYF
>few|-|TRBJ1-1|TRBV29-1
TGCAGCGTTGTGCGTCCGCTGAACACTGAAGCTTTCTTT
CSVVRPLNTEAFF
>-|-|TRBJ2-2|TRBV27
TGTGCCAGCAGTTGGGCCTTGGGCGGGGAGCTGTTTTTT
CASSWALGGELFF
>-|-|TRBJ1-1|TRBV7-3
TGTGCCAGCAGCTTCCAATCGAACACTGAAGCTTTCTTT
CASSFQSNTEAFF
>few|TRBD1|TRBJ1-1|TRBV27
TGTGCCAGCAGTCAGCAGGGGGCATACACTGAAGCTTTCTTT
CASSQQGAYTEAFF
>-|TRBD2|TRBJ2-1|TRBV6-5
TGTGCCAGCGGTGGACTAGCGGGAAAACGGTCCTACAATGAGCAGTTCTTC
CASGGLAGKRSYNEQFF
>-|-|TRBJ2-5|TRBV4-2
TGTGCCAGCAGCCAGGGCGACTTGACAGAGCAAGAGACCCAGTACTTC
CASSQGDLTEQETQYF